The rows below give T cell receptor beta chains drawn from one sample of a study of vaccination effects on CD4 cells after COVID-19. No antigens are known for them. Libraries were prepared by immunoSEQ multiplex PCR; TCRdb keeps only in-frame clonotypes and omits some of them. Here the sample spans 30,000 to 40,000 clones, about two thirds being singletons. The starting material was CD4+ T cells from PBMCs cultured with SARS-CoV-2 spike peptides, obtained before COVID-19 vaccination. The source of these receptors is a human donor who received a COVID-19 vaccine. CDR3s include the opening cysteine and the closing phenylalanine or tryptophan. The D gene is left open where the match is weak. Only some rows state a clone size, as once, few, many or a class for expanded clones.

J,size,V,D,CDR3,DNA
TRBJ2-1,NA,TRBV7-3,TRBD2,CASSPMGGDYNEQFF,TGTGCCAGCAGCCCCATGGGGGGGGACTACAATGAGCAGTTCTTC
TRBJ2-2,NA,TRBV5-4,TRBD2,CASSLVRAGGPGELFF,TGTGCCAGCAGCTTGGTTCGAGCGGGGGGGCCCGGGGAGCTGTTTTTT
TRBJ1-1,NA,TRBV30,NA,CAWSPTSGTRTNTEAFF,TGTGCCTGGAGTCCAACCTCAGGGACTCGGACGAACACTGAAGCTTTCTTT
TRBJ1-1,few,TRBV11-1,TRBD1,CASSSQGVTEAFF,TGTGCCAGCAGCTCCCAGGGGGTCACTGAAGCTTTCTTT
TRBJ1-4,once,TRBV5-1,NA,CASSTDGVATNEKLFF,TGCGCCAGCTCGACGGATGGGGTGGCAACTAATGAAAAACTGTTTTTT
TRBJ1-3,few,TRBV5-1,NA,CASSVGPGEGNTIYF,TGCGCCAGCTCAGTAGGCCCGGGGGAAGGAAACACCATATATTTT
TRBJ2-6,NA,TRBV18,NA,CASSQTLTSGANVLTF,TGTGCCAGCTCACAAACCCTTACTTCTGGGGCCAACGTCCTGACTTTC
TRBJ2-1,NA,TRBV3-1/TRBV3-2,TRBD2,CASTSTSGLYNEQFF,TGTGCCAGCACCTCGACTAGCGGGCTTTACAATGAGCAGTTCTTC
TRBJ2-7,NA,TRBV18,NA,CASSPPGTYEQYF,TGTGCCAGCTCACCCCCAGGAACCTACGAGCAGTACTTC
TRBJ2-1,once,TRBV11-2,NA,CASSLDPNEQFF,TGTGCCAGCAGCTTAGACCCCAATGAGCAGTTCTTC
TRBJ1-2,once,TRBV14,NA,CASSQFIGGGGYTF,TGTGCCAGCAGCCAATTTATCGGGGGGGGAGGCTACACCTTC
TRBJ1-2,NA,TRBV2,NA,CASSAGSPGGYTF,TGTGCCAGCAGTGCGGGGAGCCCTGGTGGCTACACCTTC
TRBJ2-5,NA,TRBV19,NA,CASSKGTQETQYF,TGTGCCAGTAGTAAGGGGACACAAGAGACCCAGTACTTC
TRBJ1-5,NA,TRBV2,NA,CASSPRGSPYSNQPQHF,TGTGCCAGCAGCCCTCGGGGTAGCCCGTATAGCAATCAGCCCCAGCATTTT
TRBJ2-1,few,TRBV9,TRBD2,CASSGGLAGINNEQFF,TGTGCCAGCAGCGGTGGACTAGCGGGGATAAATAATGAGCAGTTCTTC
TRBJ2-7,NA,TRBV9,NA,CASGGSYEQYF,TGTGCCAGCGGGGGGAGCTACGAGCAGTACTTC
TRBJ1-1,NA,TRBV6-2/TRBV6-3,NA,CASSTEGVYTEAFF,TGTGCCAGCAGTACCGAAGGGGTCTACACTGAAGCTTTCTTT
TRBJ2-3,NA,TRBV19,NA,CASRSQELIGTQYF,TGTGCCAGTAGAAGCCAGGAATTAATCGGTACGCAGTATTTT
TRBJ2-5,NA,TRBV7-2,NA,CASSFTGPPQETQYF,TGTGCCAGCAGCTTCACGGGGCCCCCCCAAGAGACCCAGTACTTC
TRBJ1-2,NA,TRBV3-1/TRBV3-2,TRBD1,CASSHCPDRVGKNYGYTF,TGTGCCAGCAGCCATTGCCCGGACAGGGTGGGGAAAAACTATGGCTACACCTTC
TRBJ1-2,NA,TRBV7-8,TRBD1,CASSLAEFGFGQGDGYTF,TGTGCCAGCAGCTTAGCTGAATTTGGTTTTGGACAGGGGGATGGCTACACCTTC
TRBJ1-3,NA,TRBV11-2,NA,CASSLGGVSGNTIYF,TGTGCCAGCAGCTTAGGCGGGGTCTCTGGAAACACCATATATTTT
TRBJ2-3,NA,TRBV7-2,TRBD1,CASSLRRGGRDTQYF,TGTGCCAGCAGCTTAAGACGAGGGGGCAGGGATACGCAGTATTTT
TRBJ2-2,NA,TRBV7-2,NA,CASSLSGGANTGELFF,TGTGCCAGCAGCTTGAGTGGCGGAGCGAACACCGGGGAGCTGTTTTTT
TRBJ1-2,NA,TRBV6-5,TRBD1,CASRRGQALYGYTF,TGTGCCAGCAGGAGGGGACAGGCCCTCTATGGCTACACCTTC
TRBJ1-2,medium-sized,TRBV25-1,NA,CASSGGYGYTF,TGTGCCAGCAGTGGGGGATATGGCTACACCTTC
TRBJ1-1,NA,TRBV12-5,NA,CASGWDWTEAFF,TGTGCTAGTGGTTGGGATTGGACTGAAGCTTTCTTT
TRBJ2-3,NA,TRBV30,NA,CAGRVGDTQYF,TGTGCCGGCAGGGTGGGAGATACGCAGTATTTT
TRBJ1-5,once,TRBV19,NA,CASSMAYGGQPQHF,TGTGCCAGTAGTATGGCCTACGGTGGTCAGCCCCAGCATTTT
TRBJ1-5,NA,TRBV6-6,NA,CASSYGSQPQHF,TGTGCCAGCAGTTACGGCAGTCAGCCCCAGCATTTT
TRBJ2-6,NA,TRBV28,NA,CASSSAGRVISGANVLTF,TGTGCCAGCAGTTCCGCTGGCAGGGTTATTTCTGGGGCCAACGTCCTGACTTTC
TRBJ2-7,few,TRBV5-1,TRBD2,CASSLALAGVGEQYF,TGCGCCAGCAGCTTGGCCTTAGCGGGAGTTGGCGAGCAGTACTTC
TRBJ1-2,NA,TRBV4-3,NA,CASSQYQGTNYGYTF,TGCGCCAGCAGCCAATATCAGGGTACTAACTATGGCTACACCTTC
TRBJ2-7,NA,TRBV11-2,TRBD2,CASSWSLASSEQYF,TGTGCCAGCAGCTGGTCACTAGCGAGCTCCGAGCAGTACTTC
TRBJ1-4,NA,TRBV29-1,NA,CSVNLIRVTNEKLFF,TGCAGCGTTAACCTCATCCGGGTAACTAATGAAAAACTGTTTTTT
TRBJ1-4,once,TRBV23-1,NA,CASSQLPFTTLQDPNEKLFF,TGCGCCAGCAGTCAATTACCCTTCACTACTTTACAAGACCCTAATGAAAAACTGTTTTTT
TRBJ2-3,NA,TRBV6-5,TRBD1,CASSYRGQGWTDTQYF,TGTGCCAGCAGTTACCGTGGACAGGGTTGGACAGATACGCAGTATTTT
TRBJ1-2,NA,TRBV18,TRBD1,CASSPLTGETHHYGYTF,TGTGCCAGCTCACCTCTGACAGGGGAGACACACCACTATGGCTACACCTTC
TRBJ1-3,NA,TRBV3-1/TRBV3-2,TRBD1,CASSQGGEQGRNTIYF,TGTGCCAGCAGCCAAGGTGGGGAACAGGGGAGAAACACCATATATTTT
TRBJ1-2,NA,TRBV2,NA,CASRVVSGAAGPNYGYTF,TGTGCCAGCAGGGTCGTTTCGGGTGCCGCGGGGCCAAACTATGGCTACACCTTC
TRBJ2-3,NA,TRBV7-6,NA,CASSLALTGEGTDTQYF,TGTGCCAGCAGCTTAGCGTTAACAGGGGAGGGTACAGATACGCAGTATTTT
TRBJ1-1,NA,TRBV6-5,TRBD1,CASSSRGTGAFF,TGTGCCAGCAGCTCTCGAGGGACAGGGGCTTTCTTT
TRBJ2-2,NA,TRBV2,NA,CASSELSQGNTGELFF,TGTGCCAGCAGTGAACTTAGTCAGGGTAACACCGGGGAGCTGTTTTTT
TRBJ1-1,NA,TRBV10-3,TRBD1,CAISALQGATEAFF,TGTGCCATCAGTGCGCTACAGGGGGCGACTGAAGCTTTCTTT
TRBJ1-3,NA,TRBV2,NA,CASRETPNSGNTIYF,TGTGCCAGCAGGGAGACACCCAACTCTGGAAACACCATATATTTT
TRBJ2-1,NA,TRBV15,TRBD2,CATSRGTSGDYNEQFF,TGTGCCACCAGCAGAGGGACTAGCGGGGACTACAATGAGCAGTTCTTC
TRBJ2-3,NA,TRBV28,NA,CATRTDTQYF,TGTGCCACCCGCACAGATACGCAGTATTTT
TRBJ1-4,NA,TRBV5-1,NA,CASSSDRSNEKLFF,TGCGCCAGCAGCTCGGACAGATCTAATGAAAAACTGTTTTTT